The following is a TCR beta chain sequence with its context. Its antigen is not known. TCRdb keeps only in-frame clones here, not all; method: immunoSEQ multiplex PCR. The repertoire holds some 90,000 clones, with nearly 85% as singletons. Regarding time point: cycle 4 day 1 (C4D1), after 6 weeks of nivolumab. Brentuximab vedotin exposure varied, and every patient relapsed after autologous stem cell transplantation. The data were obtained in a study of PD-1 blockade in classical Hodgkin lymphoma. The study's findings and limits: Patients with an early start, nivolumab under 1 year after ASCT, were excluded. The repertoire differences lack a defined cause, possibly disease activity or prior therapy. It was reported that newly diagnosed patients had less baseline TCR diversity than healthy donors. In CD4+ cells, TCR diversity went up significantly by C4D1, but in CD8+ cells it did not.

CDR1 and CDR2 from the germline V gene are MNHEY and SVGAGI. V lost 6 bases to trimming and J lost 8 bases, with 21 bases between them. This CDR3 has 15 amino acids. The sequencing here drew on peripheral blood mononuclear cells (PBMCs), taken before the fourth cycle of nivolumab. The TCR comes from a human donor with classical Hodgkin lymphoma. J is TRBJ2-3 and V is TRBV6-5, with D perhaps TRBD2 (6 bases). DNA of the CDR3: TGTGCCAGCAGATCACCCGGGACTGGAGTGGGTACGCAGTATTTT. Protein sequence: CASRSPGTGVGTQYF.